The following is a T cell receptor (beta chain) sequence with its context. This entry is derived from a study of technical replicates of blood from a few donors. Produced via immunoSEQ multiplex PCR; TCRdb's table is partial and in-frame only. This sample has tens of thousands of clones, with 91% found just once. Germline V gene lookup returns CDR1 ENHRY and CDR2 SYGVKD. The CDR3 extends over 15 amino acids. Trimming took off 6 bases at V and 0 bases at J, with 12 bases between the two ends. The gene calls are TRBV10-3 and TRBJ1-3; D is unclear. The sequence came from a human donor in good health. Some clones in this sample may be carry-over from other donors' samples. The sequenced sample was T cells isolated from PBMCs. The CDR3 coding sequence is TGTGCCATCAGGAACAACGTCGACTCTGGAAACACCATATATTTT. It codes for CAIRNNVDSGNTIYF.